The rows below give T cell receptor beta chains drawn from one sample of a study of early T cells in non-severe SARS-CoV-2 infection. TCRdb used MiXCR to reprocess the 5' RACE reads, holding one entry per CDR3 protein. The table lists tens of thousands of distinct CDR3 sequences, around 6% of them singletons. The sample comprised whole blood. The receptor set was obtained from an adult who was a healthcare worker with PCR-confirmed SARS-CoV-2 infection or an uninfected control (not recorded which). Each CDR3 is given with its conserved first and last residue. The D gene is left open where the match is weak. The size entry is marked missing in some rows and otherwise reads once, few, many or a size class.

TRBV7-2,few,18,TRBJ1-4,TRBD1,CASSPGQGTGSTNEKLFF,TGTGCCAGCAGCCCGGGACAGGGGACAGGTTCAACTAATGAAAAACTGTTTTTT
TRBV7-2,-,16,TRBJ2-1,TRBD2,CASSLGGTSGSHEQFF,TGTGCCAGCAGCTTAGGGGGGACTAGCGGGAGTCATGAGCAGTTCTTC
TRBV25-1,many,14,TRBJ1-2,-,CASRRSGDGYGYTF,TGTGCCAGCAGACGTTCAGGGGATGGCTATGGCTACACCTTC
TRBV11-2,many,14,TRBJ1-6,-,CASSLYGYNSPLHF,TGTGCCAGCAGCTTGTATGGGTACAATTCACCCCTCCACTTT
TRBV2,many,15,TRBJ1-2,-,CASSEEGGSLDGYTF,TGTGCCAGCAGTGAAGAAGGGGGGTCTCTGGATGGCTACACCTTC
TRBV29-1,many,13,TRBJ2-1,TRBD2,CSAEREAGAEQFF,TGCAGCGCCGAGCGGGAGGCGGGGGCTGAGCAGTTCTTC
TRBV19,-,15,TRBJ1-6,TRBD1,CASSIGQGHNSPLHF,TGTGCCAGTAGTATCGGACAGGGGCATAATTCACCCCTCCACTTT
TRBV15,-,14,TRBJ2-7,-,CATSRDRGKYEQYF,TGTGCCACCAGCAGAGATCGGGGAAAGTACGAGCAGTACTTC
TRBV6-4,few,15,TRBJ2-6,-,CASSEEGSGANVLTF,TGTGCCAGCAGTGAAGAGGGCTCTGGGGCCAACGTCCTGACTTTC
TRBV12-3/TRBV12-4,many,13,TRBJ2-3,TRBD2,CASSLAGADTQYF,TGTGCCAGCAGCCTAGCGGGTGCAGATACGCAGTATTTT
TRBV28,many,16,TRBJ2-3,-,CASSLSRTDLTDTQYF,TGTGCCAGCAGTTTATCCCGGACAGATCTCACAGATACGCAGTATTTT
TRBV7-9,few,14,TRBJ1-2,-,CASSLETVNYGYTF,TGTGCCAGCAGCTTAGAGACAGTAAACTATGGCTACACCTTC
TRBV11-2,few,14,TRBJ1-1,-,CASSPQRINTEAFF,TGTGCCAGCAGTCCCCAGCGGATAAACACTGAAGCTTTCTTT
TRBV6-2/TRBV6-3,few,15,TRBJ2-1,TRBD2,CASSPTSGGANEQFF,TGTGCCAGCAGTCCAACTAGCGGGGGGGCCAATGAGCAGTTCTTC
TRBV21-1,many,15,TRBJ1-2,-,CASSQGDRVLHGYTF,TGTGCCAGCAGCCAGGGGGACAGGGTCCTTCATGGCTACACCTTC
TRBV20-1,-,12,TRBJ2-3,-,CSARRVSDTQYF,TGCAGTGCTAGGAGGGTATCAGATACGCAGTATTTT
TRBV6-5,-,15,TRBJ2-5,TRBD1,CASSYRGHFQETQYF,TGTGCCAGCAGTTACAGGGGGCACTTTCAAGAGACCCAGTACTTC
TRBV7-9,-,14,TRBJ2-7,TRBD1,CASSPGQGRNEQYF,TGTGCCAGCAGCCCCGGACAGGGGAGGAACGAGCAGTACTTC
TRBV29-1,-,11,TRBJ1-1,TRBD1,CSVTGGTEAFF,TGCAGCGTAACAGGGGGCACTGAAGCTTTCTTT
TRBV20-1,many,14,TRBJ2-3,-,CSAPAKTSTDTQYF,TGCAGTGCTCCGGCCAAAACTAGCACAGATACGCAGTATTTT
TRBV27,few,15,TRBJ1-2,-,CASSLLGGANYGYTF,TGTGCCAGCAGTTTGCTAGGGGGAGCGAACTATGGCTACACCTTC
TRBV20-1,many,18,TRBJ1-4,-,CSAPQRPGARSPNEKLFF,TGCAGTGCTCCCCAACGCCCGGGGGCGAGATCGCCTAATGAAAAACTGTTTTTT
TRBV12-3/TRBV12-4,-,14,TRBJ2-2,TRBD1,CASSGQGNHGELFF,TGTGCCAGCAGTGGACAGGGTAATCACGGGGAGCTGTTTTTT
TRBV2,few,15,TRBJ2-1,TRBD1,CASSQGQGPSNEQFF,TGTGCCAGCAGTCAAGGACAGGGACCTTCCAATGAGCAGTTCTTC
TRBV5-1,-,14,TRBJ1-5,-,CASSLGGIGQPQHF,TGCGCCAGCAGCTTGGGGGGAATTGGTCAGCCCCAGCATTTT
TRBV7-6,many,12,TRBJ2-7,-,CASGQNSYEQYF,TGTGCCAGCGGGCAGAACTCCTACGAGCAGTACTTC
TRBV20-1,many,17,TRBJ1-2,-,CSAPRRQQSHINYGYTF,TGCAGTGCTCCCCGACGACAACAGAGCCATATTAACTATGGCTACACCTTC
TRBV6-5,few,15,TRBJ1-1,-,CASKPTGIQGTEAFF,TGTGCCAGCAAGCCCACAGGGATACAGGGCACTGAAGCTTTCTTT
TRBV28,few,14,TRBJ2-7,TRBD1,CASRDRGSFYEQYF,TGTGCCAGCAGGGACAGGGGGTCGTTTTACGAGCAGTACTTC
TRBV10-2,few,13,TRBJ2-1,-,CASSELGTNEQFF,TGCGCCAGCAGTGAGCTGGGGACCAATGAGCAGTTCTTC
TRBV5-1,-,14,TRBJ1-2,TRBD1,CASSSGQGTYGYTF,TGCGCCAGCAGCTCTGGACAGGGCACCTATGGCTACACCTTC
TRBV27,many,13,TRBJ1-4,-,CASMSGAGEKLFF,TGTGCCAGCATGTCGGGGGCCGGGGAAAAACTGTTTTTT
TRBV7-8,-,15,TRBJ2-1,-,CASSLRGNSYNEQFF,TGTGCCAGCAGCTTGCGCGGGAACTCCTACAATGAGCAGTTCTTC
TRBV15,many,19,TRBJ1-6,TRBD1,CATSSTEPQQGEYNSPLHF,TGTGCCACCAGCAGCACCGAGCCGCAGCAGGGGGAGTATAATTCACCCCTCCACTTT
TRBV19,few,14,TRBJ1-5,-,CASSVDPRNQPQHF,TGTGCCAGTAGTGTGGACCCGCGAAATCAGCCCCAGCATTTT
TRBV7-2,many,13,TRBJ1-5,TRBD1,CASSETGVQPQHF,TGTGCCAGCAGCGAGACAGGGGTGCAGCCCCAGCATTTT
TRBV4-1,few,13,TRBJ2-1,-,CASSQGGRAEQFF,TGCGCCAGCAGCCAAGGTGGCAGGGCAGAGCAGTTCTTC
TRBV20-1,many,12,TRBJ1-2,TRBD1,CSAGQENYGYTF,TGCAGTGCCGGACAGGAGAACTATGGCTACACCTTC
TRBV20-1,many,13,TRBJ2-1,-,CSAAIQDYNEQFF,TGCAGTGCCGCTATACAAGACTACAATGAGCAGTTCTTC
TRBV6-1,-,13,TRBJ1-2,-,CASSEGGDYGYTF,TGTGCCAGCAGTGAAGGGGGGGACTATGGCTACACCTTC
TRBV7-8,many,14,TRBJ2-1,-,CASSSGTLYNEQFF,TGTGCCAGCAGCTCCGGGACGTTGTACAATGAGCAGTTCTTC
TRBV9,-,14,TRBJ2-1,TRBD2,CASSPGLASNEQFF,TGTGCCAGCAGCCCCGGACTAGCGAGTAATGAGCAGTTCTTC
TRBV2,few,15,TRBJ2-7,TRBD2,CASSPKGLAGNEQYF,TGTGCCAGCAGTCCGAAGGGACTAGCGGGAAACGAGCAGTACTTC
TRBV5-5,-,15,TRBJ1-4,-,CASSLETSTNEKLFF,TGTGCCAGCAGCTTGGAGACGTCAACTAATGAAAAACTGTTTTTT
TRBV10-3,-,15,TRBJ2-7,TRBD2,CAISEPSGASYEQYF,TGTGCCATCAGTGAGCCCAGCGGGGCCTCCTACGAGCAGTACTTC
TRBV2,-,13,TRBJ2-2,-,CASRKAVAGELFF,TGTGCCAGCAGAAAAGCTGTAGCCGGGGAGCTGTTTTTT
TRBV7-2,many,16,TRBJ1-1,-,CASSPPRLNRNTEAFF,TGTGCCAGCAGCCCCCCTCGTTTGAACAGAAACACTGAAGCTTTCTTT
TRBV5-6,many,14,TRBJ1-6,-,CASSLVGGDSPLHF,TGTGCCAGCAGCTTGGTCGGAGGGGATTCACCCCTCCACTTT
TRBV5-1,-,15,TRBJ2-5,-,CASSLTSTLKETQYF,TGCGCCAGCAGCTTGACTAGCACCTTAAAAGAGACCCAGTACTTC
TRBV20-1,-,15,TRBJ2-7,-,CSAREGPTATYEQYF,TGCAGTGCTAGAGAGGGCCCGACGGCTACCTACGAGCAGTACTTC
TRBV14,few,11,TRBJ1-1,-,CATGPHRPHFF,TGTGCCACGGGCCCCCACCGACCGCATTTCTTT
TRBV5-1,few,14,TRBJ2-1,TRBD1,CASSLDSTGVGQFF,TGCGCCAGCAGCTTGGACTCCACAGGGGTAGGGCAGTTCTTC
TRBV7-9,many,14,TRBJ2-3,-,CASSLSGSTDTQYF,TGTGCCAGCAGCCTGAGCGGTAGCACAGATACGCAGTATTTT
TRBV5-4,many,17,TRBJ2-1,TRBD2,CASSSSGRAISYNEQFF,TGTGCCAGCAGCTCGAGCGGGAGGGCCATCTCCTACAATGAGCAGTTCTTC
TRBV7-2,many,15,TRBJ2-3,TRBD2,CASSLASGNTDTQYF,TGTGCCAGCAGCTTAGCCAGCGGGAACACAGATACGCAGTATTTT